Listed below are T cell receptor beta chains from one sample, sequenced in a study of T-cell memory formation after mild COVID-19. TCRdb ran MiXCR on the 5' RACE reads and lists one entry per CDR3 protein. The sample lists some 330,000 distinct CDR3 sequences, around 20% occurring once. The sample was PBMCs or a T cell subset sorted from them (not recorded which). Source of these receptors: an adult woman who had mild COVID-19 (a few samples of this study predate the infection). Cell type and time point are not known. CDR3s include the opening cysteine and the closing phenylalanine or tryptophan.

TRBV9	CASSPIGTSGGVQFF
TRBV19	CASRPNGGNEAFF
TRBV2	CASSPGHTDTQYF
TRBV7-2	CASSLSGTQAHEQFF
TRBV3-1	CASSHSGGWREQYF
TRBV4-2	CASSQLGGAEGNSPLHF
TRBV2	CASSDMGSGNLEQYF
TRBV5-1	CASSLRSTTNYGGEQYF
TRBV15	CATSTNRGEAFF
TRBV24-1	CATSHTKYTGELFF
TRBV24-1	CATAHRGTTDTQYF
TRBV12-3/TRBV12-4	CASSLGGSGGYQETQYF
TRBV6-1	CASSDPWVGRELVYEQYF
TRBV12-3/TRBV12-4	CASSEKLDVWGYTF
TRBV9	CASSVEGLGTDTQYF
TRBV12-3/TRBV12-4	CASSLAPAGSDTEAFF
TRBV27	CASSLHSGGTEAFF
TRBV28	CASNTRDVEGPYF
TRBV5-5	CASSLLAGQSSGANVLTF
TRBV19	CASSFNRDNQPQHF
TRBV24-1	CATSDLRDRGFHGELFF
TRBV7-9	CASSFSRNTGELFF
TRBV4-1	CASSNRRLQRNTEAFF
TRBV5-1	CASSATGGRNQPQHF
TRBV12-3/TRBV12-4	CASRNTRGETQYF
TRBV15	CATSSSLRQGSNQPQHF
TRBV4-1	CASSQDRGRGTTFAFF
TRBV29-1	CSTSPRTGPISYGYTF
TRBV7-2	CASSLVGSGGLYNEQFF
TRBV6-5	CASSYMRGQPQHF
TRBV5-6	CASSAPGTGNEQYF
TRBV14	CASSYGGSKQYF
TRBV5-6	CASSFEGARNYGYTF
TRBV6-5	CASSYSLGQGNYGYTF
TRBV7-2	CASSPRGRGNEKLFF
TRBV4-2	CASSQEGTESTDTQYF
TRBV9	CASSVDSRGNTGELFF
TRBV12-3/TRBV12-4	CASSLSGRTFSGANVLTF
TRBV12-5	CASYRQGANTGELFF
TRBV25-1	CASSESGLTQYF
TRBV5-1	CASSPTSYEQYF
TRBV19	CASSMGQVNTGELFF
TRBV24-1	CATSDPRGPKETQYF
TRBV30	CARWDSSNTGELFF
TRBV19	CASSQTDRWTDTQYF
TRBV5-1	CASSLEIAVTYEQYF
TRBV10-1	CASSVDGAKNIQYF
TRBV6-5	CASSYGEGLTDTQYF
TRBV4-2	CASSQDRATGRLFF
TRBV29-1	CSVDESGKAKNIQYF
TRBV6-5	CASRPGGGNEKLFF
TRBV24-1	CATSDPGLAGAIGEQFF
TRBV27	CASRPGGGGNTIYF
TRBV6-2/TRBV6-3	CASSSGLAGGKQYF
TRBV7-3	CASSLLAGGSDTQYF
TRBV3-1	CASSQPIKGPRGTEAFF
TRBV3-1	CASSPDRSKGEKLFF
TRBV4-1	CASSQDIVRSRISYNEQFF